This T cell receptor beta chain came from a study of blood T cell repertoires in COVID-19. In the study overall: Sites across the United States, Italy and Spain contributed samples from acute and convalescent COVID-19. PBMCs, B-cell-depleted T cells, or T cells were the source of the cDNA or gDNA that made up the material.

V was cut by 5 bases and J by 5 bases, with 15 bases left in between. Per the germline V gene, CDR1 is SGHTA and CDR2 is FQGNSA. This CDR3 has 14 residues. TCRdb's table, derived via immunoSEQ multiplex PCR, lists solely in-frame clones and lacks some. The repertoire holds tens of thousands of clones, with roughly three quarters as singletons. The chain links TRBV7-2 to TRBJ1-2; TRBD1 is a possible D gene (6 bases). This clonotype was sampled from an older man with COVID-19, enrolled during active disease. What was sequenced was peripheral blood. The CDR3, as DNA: TGTGCCAGCAGCGGCCTGCAGGGGAGATATGGCTACACCTTC. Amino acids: CASSGLQGRYGYTF.